Below, 7 T cell receptor beta chains from the same sample are listed, as sequenced in a study of cytomegalovirus exposure and HLA in healthy donors. A multiplex PCR was run with 60 Vbeta primers and 13 Jbeta primers. Repertoires were generated with immunoSEQ multiplex PCR, while TCRdb's copy carries only in-frame clones and drops some. The sample includes 150,000 or so clones, around 75% seen only once; the top ten take 10% to 12%. Sample: PBMCs. All receptors come from a man aged 18-30 years in good health and CMV-seropositive.

With respect to this clone: One end of the junction varies from germline; a read error may be responsible. The rearrangement links TRBV28 to TRBJ2-1, with D maybe TRBD1 (5 bases). The CDR3 contains 14 residues. Germline V gene lookup returns CDR1 MDHEN and CDR2 SYDVKM. In DNA form, the CDR3 reads TGTGCCAGCTTCCCAGCAGGGTCCTCCAATGAGCAGTTCTTC. This sequence encodes CASFPAGSSNEQFF.

The V call is TRBV7-9, the J call TRBJ2-2; weak D call: TRBD2 (5 bases). The V end lost 2 bases, the J end lost 3 bases, and 7 bases lay between the germline ends. The germline CDR1 and CDR2 sequences are SEHNR and FQNEAQ (reference sequence). The CDR3 has 14 amino acids. The CDR3 nucleotides are TGTGCCAGCAGCTTATTAGCGTACACCGGGGAGCTGTTTTTT. This sequence encodes CASSLLAYTGELFF.

This clone has a single count. The chain employs TRBV14 and TRBJ1-1; D unresolved. The CDR3 is made up of 13 amino acids. Trimming cost V 4 bases and J 0 bases, with 6 bases left between them. CDR1 is SGHDN and CDR2 is FVKESK in the germline V gene. The CDR3 nucleotides read TGTGCCAGCAGCCCTAGCTTGAACACTGAAGCTTTCTTT. It translates to CASSPSLNTEAFF.

The V call is TRBV4-1, the J call TRBJ2-1, with 14 nucleotides matching TRBD2. The CDR3 covers 15 residues. Trimming removed 3 bases from V and 6 bases from J; junction bases left unmatched: 1. Germline CDR1 is MGHRA and CDR2 is YSYEKL. The CDR3: CASSHGLAGGNEQFF. CDR3 DNA sequence: TGCGCCAGCAGCCACGGACTAGCGGGAGGCAATGAGCAGTTCTTC.

V is TRBV7-3 and J is TRBJ2-6; D is unresolved. V was cut by 6 bases and J by 0 bases, with 9 bases left in between. The CDR3 runs to 15 residues. CDR1 and CDR2 (germline): SGHTA, FQGTGA. The CDR3 coding sequence is TGTGCCAGCAGTCCCACATTCTCTGGGGCCAACGTCCTGACTTTC. This translates into CASSPTFSGANVLTF.

This clone was counted between two and nine times. This rearrangement joins TRBV30 to TRBJ2-3; D ambiguous. Germline CDR1 GTSNPN, CDR2 SVGIG (reference sequence). Trimming left V 0 bases short and J 1 base short, with 5 bases between. This CDR3 contains 13 residues. CDR3 sequence reads: CAWSVPGTDTQYF. CDR3 DNA: TGTGCCTGGAGTGTCCCGGGCACAGATACGCAGTATTTT. Supplemented by reference TRBV30 and TRBJ2-3, the full variable domain reads SQTIHQWPATLVQPVGSPLSLECTVEGTSNPNLYWYRQAAGRGLQLLFYSVGIGQISSEVPQNLSASRPQDRQFILSSKKLLLSDSGFYLCAWSVPGTDTQYFGPGTRLTVL.

V is TRBV2 and J is TRBJ2-7; no reliable D call. Trimming cost V 4 bases and J 0 bases, with 10 bases left between them. Germline CDR1 reads SNHLY; CDR2 reads FYNNEI. The CDR3 has 14 amino acids. CDR3 bases: TGTGCCAGCAGTGGTAACATCAACTCCTACGAGCAGTACTTC. Amino acid sequence: CASSGNINSYEQYF.